The TCR beta chain described here comes from a study of shared clonotypes between healthy human individuals. Turning to the study itself: The study drew on a couple of women and a few men aged 18 to 49 as donors. There were three CD4 naive, three CD4 memory, two CD8 naive and one CD8 memory plates per donor. Overall study results and limits: In a few donors, around 5% of naive CD4 clonotypes appeared in common.

Only a few counts were recorded for this clone. Its antigen remains unidentified. Other DNA sequences in this sample translate to the same CDR3. Germline V gene lookup returns CDR1 SGHNT and CDR2 YENEEA. V shed 3 bases and J 2 bases; nucleotides not matched to a gene: 0. The CDR3 totals 13 residues. Produced via immunoSEQ multiplex PCR; TCRdb's table is partial and in-frame only. This repertoire shows 2 million to 3 million clones, roughly 93% found once; its top ten account for approximately 0.37%. This receptor was identified in a man younger than 30 in good health. Some clones in this sample may be carry-over from other donors' samples. Sequenced input: naive CD4+ T cells from PBMCs. Noted subset: CD45RA+ positively selected. The rearrangement joins TRBV11-3 to TRBJ2-5; 7 bases map to TRBD1. The CDR3 loop is CASSLGQQETQYF. The CDR3 DNA reads as TGTGCCAGCAGCTTGGGACAGCAAGAGACCCAGTACTTC. The full variable domain, in which reference TRBV11-3 and TRBJ2-5 provide the parts outside the CDR3, is EAGVVQSPRYKIIEKKQPVAFWCNPISGHNTLYWYLQNLGQGPELLIRYENEEAVDDSQLPKDRFSAERLKGVDSTLKIQPAELGDSAVYLCASSLGQQETQYFGPGTRLLVL.